The 8 T cell receptor beta chains listed next were all sequenced from one sample in a study of blood T cell repertoires in COVID-19. Measured with immunoSEQ multiplex PCR; TCRdb has only the in-frame clones, and not every one. The sample holds a few hundred thousand clones, 65% to 90% seen once. The sequenced material came from PBMCs or T cells enriched from blood (not recorded which). The receptors derive from a woman aged 40-49 years with acute COVID-19.

This chain links TRBV7-3 with TRBJ2-3; D unclear. The V end lost 3 bases, the J end lost 4 bases, and 17 bases lay between the germline ends. CDR1 is SGHTA, CDR2 FQGTGA, per germline. The CDR3 is 16 amino acids. For the CDR3, the DNA is TGTGCCAGCAGCTTTCTAAACGGCCCCGGGTCAGATACGCAGTATTTT. This translates into CASSFLNGPGSDTQYF.

The gene calls are TRBV6-5 and TRBJ1-3, with a weak D call TRBD1 (5 bases). CDR1 MNHEY and CDR2 SVGAGI come from the germline V gene. This CDR3 has 16 residues. V dropped 2 bases and J dropped 0 bases, with 11 bases sitting between them. The CDR3 region has the DNA TGTGCCAGCAGTTACAATCAGGGCGACTCTGGAAACACCATATATTTT. Translation: CASSYNQGDSGNTIYF.

The rearrangement uses TRBV4-3 and TRBJ2-1; D unresolved. The CDR3 totals 15 residues. Between the trimmed V and J ends, which lost 0 bases and 0 bases, there was a span of 6 bases. CDR1 and CDR2 (germline): LGHNA, YSLEER. The CDR3, as DNA: TGCGCCAGCAGCCAAGAAACAAGCTCCTACAATGAGCAGTTCTTC. Protein product: CASSQETSSYNEQFF.

About this clone: Other DNA sequences within the sample encode an identical CDR3. V and J are TRBV9 and TRBJ2-1; TRBD2 matches at 8 bases. The CDR3 is 14 amino acids. The germline gives CDR1 SGDLS, CDR2 YYNGEE. V was pared by 0 bases and J by 5 bases, with 1 base of the junction left unmatched. This CDR3 is CASSVGRGDNEQFF. The CDR3, as DNA: TGTGCCAGCAGCGTAGGGCGGGGGGACAATGAGCAGTTCTTC.

The chain couples TRBV11-3 to TRBJ1-1; 8 nucleotides line up with TRBD1. The CDR3 consists of 11 residues. Losses at the gene ends were 5 bases for V and 8 bases for J; bases not matched to a gene: 1. Germline loops: CDR1 SGHNT, CDR2 YENEEA. Here the CDR3 reads CASSHRGEAFF. CDR3 nucleotide sequence: TGTGCCAGCAGCCACAGGGGGGAAGCTTTCTTT.

J is TRBJ2-2 and V is TRBV19; 7 positions match TRBD2. The V gene's germline CDR1 is LNHDA and CDR2 SQIVND (reference sequence). Unmatched junction bases numbered 5, after V lost 3 bases and J lost 1 base. The length of the CDR3 is 16 residues. The CDR3: CASSIRASGNTGELFF. DNA of the CDR3: TGTGCCAGTAGTATCAGGGCTAGCGGGAACACCGGGGAGCTGTTTTTT.

This chain links TRBV6-2 or TRBV6-3 with TRBJ1-2; TRBD1 matches 10 bases. CDR1 and CDR2 (germline): MNHEY, SVGEGT. The J segment lost 0 bases and the V segment lost 2 bases, leaving 0 bases of the junction unmatched. The CDR3 totals 15 residues. The CDR3 sequence: CASSYGQGANYGYTF. The CDR3 nucleotides read TGTGCCAGCAGTTACGGACAGGGGGCTAACTATGGCTACACCTTC.

As DNA, the CDR3 is TGTGCCAGCAGTTACGGCCGTGGGGAGCTGTTTTTT. This sequence encodes CASSYGRGELFF. The chain recombines TRBV6-2 or TRBV6-3 with TRBJ2-2, with no clear D. Between the trimmed V and J ends, which lost 2 bases and 8 bases, there was a span of 6 bases. The CDR3 totals 12 residues. Germline assignment: CDR1 MNHEY and CDR2 SVGEGT.